The source of this T cell receptor beta chain is a study of blood T cell repertoires in COVID-19. On the study more broadly: Donors in the United States, Italy and Spain gave samples during acute or convalescent COVID-19. PBMCs, B-cell-depleted T cells, or T cells provided the cDNA or gDNA that made up the material.

This CDR3 is built from 13 residues. Germline assignment: CDR1 MNHEY and CDR2 SMNVEV (reference sequence). V was pared by 1 base and J by 1 base, with 4 bases between. Source study methods: Amplification of reference gene primers was used by the study to estimate nucleated cell counts. Clones were sequenced by immunoSEQ multiplex PCR, and TCRdb holds only the in-frame ones, with some missing. V and J calls plus clone size are reproduced from that table; the DNA served to infer D and trimming. The sample carries a few hundred thousand clones, about 87% recorded once. The source material was peripheral blood. The chain uses TRBV27 and TRBJ1-1; D unclear. This clonotype was sampled from a woman between 40 and 55 years old with acute or convalescent COVID-19. The CDR3 DNA sequence: TGTGCCAGCAGTTTATACAAGAACACTGAAGCTTTCTTT. Encoded protein: CASSLYKNTEAFF.